This T cell receptor (beta chain) was recorded in a study of human T cells and chemical hapten exposure. This clonotype has a handful of counts. Losses at the gene ends were 6 bases for V and 8 bases for J; bases not matched to a gene: 7. This CDR3 is built from 14 residues. Germline V gives CDR1 MNHEY, CDR2 SVGEGT. TCRdb fed the RACE reads into MiXCR, producing one record per CDR3 protein. The sample carries about 290,000 distinct CDR3 sequences, roughly 7.4% recorded once. Time point indicated: pre-sensitization, week 0. Treatment meaning: therapeutic diphenylcyclopropenone sensitization with weekly scalp DPC.

The V gene is TRBV6-2 or TRBV6-3, the J gene TRBJ2-1, with 10 positions matching TRBD1. Material: whole blood, obtained in connection with sensitization to the hapten diphenylcyclopropenone (DPC). The receptor was isolated from a man between 18 and 29 years old with alopecia areata. Some clones in this sample may be carry-over from other donors' samples. In nucleotides, the CDR3 is TGTGCCAGCAGCAAGAGGACAGGGGGAGATGAGCAGTTCTTC. It codes for CASSKRTGGDEQFF.